This TCR beta chain was obtained from a study of preoperative IRX-2 immunotherapy in early breast cancer. Specified treatment: preoperative locoregional IRX-2 cytokine immunotherapy. This clone appeared a few times. The repertoire was sequenced with immunoSEQ multiplex PCR; TCRdb's copy has only in-frame clones and lacks some. Among approximately 98,000 clones listed, 70% to 90% were seen once. Per the germline V gene, CDR1 is SGHNT and CDR2 is YENEEA. V was cut by 5 bases and J by 2 bases, with 12 bases left in between. This CDR3 spans 14 amino acids. This chain connects TRBV11-3 to TRBJ1-2; tentatively, D is TRBD1 (5 bases). This sample comprised tumor tissue, obtained after IRX-2 immunotherapy. This sequence originates from a human donor with breast cancer. Here the CDR3 reads CASSPSGGNYGYTF. CDR3 sequence (DNA): TGTGCCAGCAGCCCTTCGGGGGGGAACTATGGCTACACCTTC.